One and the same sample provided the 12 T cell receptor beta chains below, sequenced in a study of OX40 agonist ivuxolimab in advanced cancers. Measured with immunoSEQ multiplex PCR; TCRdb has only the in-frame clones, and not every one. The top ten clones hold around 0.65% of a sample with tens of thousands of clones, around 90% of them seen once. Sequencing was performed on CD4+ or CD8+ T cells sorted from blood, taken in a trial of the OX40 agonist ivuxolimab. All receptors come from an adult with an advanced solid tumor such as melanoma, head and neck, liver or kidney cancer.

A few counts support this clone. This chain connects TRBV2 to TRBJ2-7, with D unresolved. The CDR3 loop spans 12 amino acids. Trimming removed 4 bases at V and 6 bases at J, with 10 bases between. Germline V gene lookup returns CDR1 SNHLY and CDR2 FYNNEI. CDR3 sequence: CASSVSWSEQYF. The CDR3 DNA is TGTGCCAGCAGTGTTTCATGGTCCGAGCAGTACTTC.

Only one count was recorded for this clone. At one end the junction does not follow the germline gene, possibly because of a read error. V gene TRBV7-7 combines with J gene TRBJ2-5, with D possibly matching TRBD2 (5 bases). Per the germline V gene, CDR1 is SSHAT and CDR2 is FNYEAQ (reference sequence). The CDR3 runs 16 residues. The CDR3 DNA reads TGTGCTAGCAGTATCGGAGGAACACCTCACCAAGAGACCCAGTACTTC. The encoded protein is CASSIGGTPHQETQYF.

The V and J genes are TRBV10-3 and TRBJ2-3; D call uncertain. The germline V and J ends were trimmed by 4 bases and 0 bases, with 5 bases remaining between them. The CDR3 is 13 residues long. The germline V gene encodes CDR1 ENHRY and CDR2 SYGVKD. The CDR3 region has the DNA TGTGCCATCAGTGGGCTCAGCACAGATACGCAGTATTTT. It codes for CAISGLSTDTQYF.

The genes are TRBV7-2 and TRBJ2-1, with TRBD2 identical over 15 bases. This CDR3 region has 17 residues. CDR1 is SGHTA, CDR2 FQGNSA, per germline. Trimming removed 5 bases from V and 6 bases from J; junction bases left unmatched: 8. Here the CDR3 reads CASSDNPGLAGGNEQFF. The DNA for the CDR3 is TGTGCCAGCAGCGACAACCCGGGACTAGCGGGAGGCAATGAGCAGTTCTTC.

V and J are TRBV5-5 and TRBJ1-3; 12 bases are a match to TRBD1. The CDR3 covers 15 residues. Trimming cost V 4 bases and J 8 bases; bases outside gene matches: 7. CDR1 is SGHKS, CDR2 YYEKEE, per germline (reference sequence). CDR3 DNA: TGTGCCAGCAGCACCCCGGGACAGGGGGCGGACACCATATATTTT. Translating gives CASSTPGQGADTIYF.

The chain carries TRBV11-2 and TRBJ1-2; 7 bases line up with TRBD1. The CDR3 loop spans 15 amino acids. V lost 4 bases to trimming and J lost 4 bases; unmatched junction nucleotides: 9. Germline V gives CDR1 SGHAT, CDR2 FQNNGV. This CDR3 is CASSSGQPGVYGYTF. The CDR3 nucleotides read TGTGCCAGCAGCTCGGGACAGCCGGGCGTCTATGGCTACACCTTC.

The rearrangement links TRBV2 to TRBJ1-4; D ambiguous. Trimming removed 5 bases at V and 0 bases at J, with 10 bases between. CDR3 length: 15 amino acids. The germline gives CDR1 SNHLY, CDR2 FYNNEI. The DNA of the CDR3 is TGTGCCAGCAGTCGGCTACCAACAACTAATGAAAAACTGTTTTTT. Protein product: CASSRLPTTNEKLFF.

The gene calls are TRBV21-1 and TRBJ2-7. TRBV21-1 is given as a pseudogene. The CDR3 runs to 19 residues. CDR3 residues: CASSKGETETERRTYEQYF. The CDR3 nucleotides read TGTGCCAGCAGCAAAGGGGAGACAGAGACCGAAAGGAGGACCTACGAGCAGTACTTC.

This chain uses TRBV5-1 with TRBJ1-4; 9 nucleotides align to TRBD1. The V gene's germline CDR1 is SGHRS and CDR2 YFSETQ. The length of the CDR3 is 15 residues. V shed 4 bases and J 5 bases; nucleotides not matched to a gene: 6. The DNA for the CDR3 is TGCGCCAGCAGCCTGGGGACAGGGATAAATGAAAAACTGTTTTTT. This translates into CASSLGTGINEKLFF.

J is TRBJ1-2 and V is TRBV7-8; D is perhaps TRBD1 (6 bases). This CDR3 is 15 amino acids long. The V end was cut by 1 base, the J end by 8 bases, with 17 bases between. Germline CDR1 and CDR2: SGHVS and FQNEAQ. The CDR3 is CASSLGPDSARGYTF. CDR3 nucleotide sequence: TGTGCCAGCAGCTTAGGCCCGGACAGCGCTAGGGGCTACACCTTC.

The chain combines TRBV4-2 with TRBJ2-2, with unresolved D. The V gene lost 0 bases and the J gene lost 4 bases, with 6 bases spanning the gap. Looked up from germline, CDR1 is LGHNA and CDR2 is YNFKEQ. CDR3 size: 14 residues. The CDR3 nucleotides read TGTGCCAGCAGCCAAGACCTACTCACCGGGGAGCTGTTTTTT. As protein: CASSQDLLTGELFF.

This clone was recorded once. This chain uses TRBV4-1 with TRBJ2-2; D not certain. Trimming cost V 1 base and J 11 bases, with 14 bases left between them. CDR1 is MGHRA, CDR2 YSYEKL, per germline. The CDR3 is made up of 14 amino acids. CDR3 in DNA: TGCGCCAGCAGCCAAGTTAACCGCTTCGAAGAGCTGTTTTTT. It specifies CASSQVNRFEELFF.